This TCR beta chain came from a study of response to subunit inactivated influenza vaccine. Study observations and caveats: The authors suggested that few new T cells are recruited per seasonal influenza vaccination.

The ends lost 7 bases at V and 7 bases at J; junction bases unmatched: 8. This CDR3 has 14 residues. The V gene's germline CDR1 is SGHRS and CDR2 YFSETQ. Regarding this clonotype: What it binds is unknown.

TCRdb itself ran the RT-PCR reads through MiXCR, one entry per CDR3 protein. The sample contains about 700,000 distinct CDR3 sequences, roughly 13% of which appear only once. The V call is TRBV5-1, the J call TRBJ2-1; 10 bases are a match to TRBD2. The TCR sequence derives from a man in his fifties or sixties who received an inactivated influenza vaccine. The input for sequencing was PBMCs from blood, taken around 15 days before vaccination. The CDR3 DNA reads as TGCGCCAGCCTACCGGGACTAGCGAATAATGAGCAGTTCTTC. Amino acid sequence: CASLPGLANNEQFF. Looking up the rest from reference TRBV5-1 and TRBJ2-1 gives the full variable domain: KAGVTQTPRYLIKTRGQQVTLSCSPISGHRSVSWYQQTPGQGLQFLFEYFSETQRNKGNFPGRFSGRQFSNSRSEMNVSTLELGDSALYLCASLPGLANNEQFFGPGTRLTVL.